This TCR beta chain was sequenced for a study of CD4 T cells in relation to SARS-CoV-2 and coronaviruses (dated by TCRdb to 2020 to 2022). At the level of the whole study: In the ViraFEST assay, PBMCs were cultured with antigen for under 13 days, after which TCR beta CDR3s were sequenced to identify antigen-specific clonal expansions. Across all 12 patients in the full convalescent cohort, ages ranged from roughly 20 to 80 years, with a median of 38. Of the roughly twelve convalescent patients, 8 were male and 4 were female, and two of the subjects were Hispanic. HLA restriction was mapped for shared crossreactive spike epitopes using patient-derived lymphoblastoid cell lines. At the level of individual TCR clonotypes, the study measured memory CD4+ T cell crossreactivity between SARS-CoV-2 spike protein and common cold coronavirus spike proteins. The Adaptive Biotechnologies TCR-sequencing kit was used to sequence samples from a few pre-COVID donors and the naive versus memory experiments, whereas other data were Illumina-based. For other donors in the study, expansion assays were sequenced with a different, Illumina-based TCR-beta assay. Study-wide findings and limitations: Sequencing of naive versus memory cells indicated that the assay detects memory recall responses, not primary responses primed during culture. Since the crossreactivity analysis centred on spike protein, crossreactivity against other viral proteins was not assessed. In about 60% of donors, memory CD4+ clonotypes turned up that crossrecognized SARS-CoV-2 and at least one common cold coronavirus spike. Because no donor provided both pre-pandemic and post-infection samples, tracing the source of pre-existing responses was limited. Crossreactive clones showed significantly weaker SARS-CoV-2-driven expansion than monoreactive clones, consistent with antigenic imprinting. Small numbers of patients and of tested TCRs limited the study.

Naive and memory CD4+ T cells were separated from cryopreserved PBMCs by CD4 enrichment followed by EasySep naive CD4+ T cell enrichment. For roughly 10 days, 80,000 to 100,000 sorted naive or memory CD4+ T cells were cultured together with CEF peptides and T cell-depleted PBMCs at a 1:1 ratio. Each peptide culture condition was generally run in triplicate replicate wells. Ficoll-Paque PLUS gradient centrifugation was used to isolate PBMCs from leukapheresis product or whole blood. PBMCs were either used fresh in the expansion assay or cryopreserved at -140 degrees C. The QIAamp Micro DNA Kit was used to extract genomic DNA from the CD4+ T cells. DNA from CEF-cultured naive and memory CD4+ T cells underwent immunoSEQ TCR-beta sequencing at survey level. As for how the authors treated the data: During preprocessing, nonproductive sequences were removed, as were CDR3s that did not start with C, did not end with F or W, or were shorter than 7 amino acids. The MANAFEST web app was used to call antigen-specific clonotypes on the basis of expansion compared with the reference and with other culture wells. To be counted as positive, a clone had to show significant expansion compared with the reference culture, at an FDR below 0.05, in 2 of 3 replicate wells. To be called positive, a clone also had to show significant expansion compared with every other tandem well and an odds ratio greater than 5. Cultured and uncultured naive and memory CD4+ repertoires were searched for previously identified spike- and CEF-reactive CDR3s. After three terminal residues were trimmed from each end, CDR3 homology was quantified as pairwise Levenshtein distance using the stringdist R package. TCRdb took over this immuneACCESS table, retaining in-frame rearrangements with V and J assigned. Such tables are incomplete; in checked studies, under half of the missing clones stem from an unresolved V gene, and the remainder is unexplained. That table gives V, J and clone size, and the DNA gave D and trimming. Here the sample has 38,000 or so clones; more than 60% occur a single time. Of the sample, about 20% is held by the ten largest clones.

This clone was found once. This receptor's antigen is unknown. One junction end does not reproduce the germline sequence, and a read error may be involved. The sequenced sample was memory CD4+ T cells from PBMCs, cultured in vitro. This sample's cell subset or site label indicates: memory (non-naive) CD4+ T cells. The TCR comes from an adult with COVID-19.

Here is the DNA: TGTGCCAGCAGCTTAGTCGGGGACAGGGAGTATGACTTC. The encoded protein is CASSLVGDREYDF. In this chain, TRBV7-9 is recombined with TRBJ1-2, with 9 middle bases fitting TRBD1. The CDR3 has 13 amino acids, counting the end cysteine and phenylalanine. The entry retains the CDR3 DNA only, 39 bases that are in frame from base 1. Taken from the germline V gene (reference sequence), the CDR1 and CDR2 loops are SEHNR and FQNEAQ.